In this sample, the clone carrying this T cell receptor (beta chain) turned up a few times. Its specificity is unknown. The PCR had 60 Vbeta and 13 Jbeta primers. The protocol was immunoSEQ multiplex PCR, while the TCRdb copy is restricted to in-frame clones and leaves out a portion. The table lists 130,000 or so clones, almost 85% of them singletons. The entry originates in a study of cytomegalovirus exposure and HLA in healthy donors. Broader study findings: It was likely that a cluster of highly shared sequence variants was a sequencing artifact. Specificity for CMV antigens was confirmed in vitro for a few of the CMV-associated chains.

The source material was PBMCs. The receptor's source is a man in his late teens or twenties in good health and CMV-seropositive.

The CDR3 spells CASSSGTGANYGYTF. The CDR3 bases are TGTGCCAGCAGTTCAGGGACAGGCGCTAACTATGGCTACACCTTC. The gene calls are TRBV27 and TRBJ1-2; 8 bases fit TRBD1. Germline CDR1 is MNHEY and CDR2 is SMNVEV (reference sequence). Unmatched junction bases numbered 4, after V lost 4 bases and J lost 0 bases. The length of the CDR3 is 15 residues.